The 18 T cell receptor beta chains below were found in one sample sequenced in a study of cytomegalovirus exposure and HLA in healthy donors. Data came from immunoSEQ multiplex PCR; TCRdb stores just in-frame clones and leaves some out. The sample has 160,000 or so clones; roughly 83% are singletons. The specimen sequenced was PBMCs. All receptors derive from a man in his thirties or forties in good health and CMV-seropositive.

J is TRBJ2-7 and V is TRBV18; a weak D match, TRBD1 (5 bases). Germline CDR1 reads KGHSH; CDR2 reads LQKENI. The V and J ends lost 2 bases and 4 bases respectively, with 12 bases between them. The CDR3 extends over 14 amino acids. CDR3 DNA sequence: TGTGCCAGCTCACCAGGAAACGACAGATACGAGCAGTACTTC. Residues: CASSPGNDRYEQYF.

This chain uses TRBV27 with TRBJ2-7; TRBD1 aligns across 9 bases. This CDR3 has 12 amino acids. CDR1 and CDR2 (germline): MNHEY, SMNVEV (reference sequence). V shed 11 bases, J shed 6 bases, and the junction held 8 bases outside the gene matches. As DNA, the CDR3 is TGTGCCCTTTCCGGGACAGGGAGCGAGCAGTACTTC. Translating it yields CALSGTGSEQYF.

The gene calls are TRBV28 and TRBJ1-3, with a possible D match to TRBD1 (5 bases). Trimming cost V 4 bases and J 7 bases, with 17 bases left between them. Germline V gene data show CDR1 as MDHEN and CDR2 as SYDVKM. CDR3 length equals 15 residues. CDR3 region: CASSSRLGGWNTIYF. CDR3 sequence (DNA): TGTGCCAGCAGTTCCAGGCTCGGGGGTTGGAACACCATATATTTT.

The CDR3 loop is CASSPSGTSPTSFGYEQYF. CDR3 sequence (DNA): TGTGCCAGCAGCCCATCCGGGACATCCCCCACCTCTTTTGGCTACGAGCAGTACTTC. This chain connects TRBV4-2 to TRBJ2-7; possible D gene TRBD1, 6 bases. This CDR3 has 19 residues. V shed 4 bases and J shed 3 bases, with 28 bases lying between them. In germline, CDR1 is LGHNA, CDR2 YNFKEQ.

This clone was seen a handful of times. V is TRBV2 and J is TRBJ2-2, with D possibly TRBD2 on 5 matching bases. The CDR3 extends over 16 amino acids. V lost 5 bases and J 2 bases, leaving 15 bases between the germline ends. CDR1 SNHLY and CDR2 FYNNEI come from the germline V gene. CDR3 in DNA: TGTGCCAGCAGTCCCGAGGGTTCAGGCAACACCGGGGAGCTGTTTTTT. Its translation is CASSPEGSGNTGELFF. The variable domain in full, completed from reference TRBV2 and TRBJ2-2, reads EPEVTQTPSHQVTQMGQEVILRCVPISNHLYFYWYRQILGQKVEFLVSFYNNEISEKSEIFDDQFSVERPDGSNFTLKIRSTKLEDSAMYFCASSPEGSGNTGELFFGEGSRLTVL.

Details on this clone: Being one base from a much bigger clone, this may be a read error. The gene calls are TRBV13 and TRBJ2-7, with TRBD2 matching 8 bases. The germline CDR1 and CDR2 sequences are PRHDT and FYEKMQ (reference sequence). V shed 0 bases, J shed 3 bases, and the junction held 1 base outside the gene matches. The CDR3 has 14 amino acids. In nucleotides, the CDR3 is TGTGCCAGCAGCTTAGGACTAGCGGTCTACGAGCAGTACTTC. Protein sequence: CASSLGLAVYEQYF.

Points on this clone: Germline is not matched at one junction end, which may reflect a read error. The rearrangement uses TRBV5-1 and TRBJ2-7; D is perhaps TRBD2 (5 bases). The CDR3 sequence is 15 residues long. The germline gives CDR1 SGHRS, CDR2 YFSETQ. The CDR3 sequence: CASSPGPSIGEEQYF. Here the CDR3 DNA reads TGTGCCAGCAGCCCCGGACCCAGCATCGGGGAGGAGCAGTACTTC.

This chain uses TRBV5-1 with TRBJ2-7; 9 positions match TRBD1. CDR1 and CDR2 (germline): SGHRS, YFSETQ. The CDR3 totals 13 residues. J gave up 6 bases and V 4 bases, and 5 bases lay outside the gene matches. The CDR3 DNA reads as TGCGCCAGCAGCCCCGGACAGGGGCCCGAGCAGTACTTC. As protein: CASSPGQGPEQYF.

J is TRBJ1-3 and V is TRBV7-9; a weak D match, TRBD1 (6 bases). Looked up from germline, CDR1 is SEHNR and CDR2 is FQNEAQ (reference sequence). CDR3 size: 14 residues. V lost 11 bases and J 2 bases, leaving 16 bases between the germline ends. In nucleotides, the CDR3 is TGTGCCGCCAGGGGTAGTGGGACTGGAAACACCATATATTTT. Translation gives CAARGSGTGNTIYF. Full variable domain (rest looked up from reference TRBV7-9 and TRBJ1-3): DTGVSQNPRHKITKRGQNVTFRCDPISEHNRLYWYRQTLGQGPEFLTYFQNEAQLEKSRLLSDRFSAERPKGSFSTLEIQRTEQGDSAMYLCAARGSGTGNTIYFGEGSWLTVV.

Concerning this clone: At the DNA level, this CDR3 is encoded by other sequences in the same sample as well. The chain links TRBV2 to TRBJ2-7, with D perhaps TRBD2 (5 bases). Trimming removed 4 bases from V and 0 bases from J, with 13 bases in between. The CDR3 is made up of 15 amino acids. Germline V gene lookup returns CDR1 SNHLY and CDR2 FYNNEI. The CDR3 DNA reads as TGTGCCAGCAGTGGAACGGGTGGACTCTCCTACGAGCAGTACTTC. It yields the protein CASSGTGGLSYEQYF.

The chain employs TRBV9 and TRBJ1-3, with D possibly matching TRBD1 (5 bases). Germline-derived CDR1 and CDR2 are SGDLS and YYNGEE. The V gene lost 1 base and the J gene lost 2 bases, with 7 bases spanning the gap. The CDR3 is made up of 14 amino acids. The DNA of the CDR3 is TGTGCCAGCAGCGTACAGGGCCCTGGAAACACCATATATTTT. Amino acid sequence: CASSVQGPGNTIYF.

This chain connects TRBV5-5 to TRBJ2-1; 7 bases agree with TRBD2. Germline CDR1 and CDR2: SGHKS and YYEKEE (reference sequence). The length of the CDR3 is 14 residues. Trimming took 1 base from V and 9 from J; bases not matched to a gene: 7. CDR3 bases: TGTGCCAGCAGCTTGTTGGCGGGAGTAGGTGAGCAGTTCTTC. Residues: CASSLLAGVGEQFF.

The CDR3 coding sequence is TGTGCCAGCAGTGAAGAGGGACAGGGGAACACCGGGGAGCTGTTTTTT. Encoded protein: CASSEEGQGNTGELFF. V usage is TRBV2 and J usage is TRBJ2-2; 9 nucleotides match TRBD1. The CDR3 extends over 16 amino acids. Germline CDR1 reads SNHLY; CDR2 reads FYNNEI. V gave up 1 base and J gave up 1 base; unmatched junction bases: 1.

This clone was found a few times. Other DNA sequences of this sample code for an identical CDR3. This rearrangement joins TRBV19 to TRBJ1-5, with no clear D. CDR1 is LNHDA, CDR2 SQIVND, per germline (reference sequence). Trimming left V 3 bases short and J 5 bases short, with 5 bases between. The CDR3 extends over 12 amino acids. CDR3 sequence: CASSILYQPQHF. In nucleotides, the CDR3 is TGTGCCAGTAGTATCCTATATCAGCCCCAGCATTTT.

This clone turned up a few times. The gene calls are TRBV4-3 and TRBJ2-7, with 7 bases identical to TRBD1. V was pared by 5 bases and J by 2 bases, with 6 bases of the junction left unmatched. Germline loops: CDR1 LGHNA, CDR2 YSLEER. The CDR3 totals 14 residues. CDR3 in amino acids: CASSETGLTYEQYF. CDR3 sequence (DNA): TGCGCCAGCAGCGAGACAGGGTTAACCTACGAGCAGTACTTC.

This sequence joins TRBV14 and TRBJ1-2; D gene unclear. Germline V gene lookup returns CDR1 SGHDN and CDR2 FVKESK. The length of the CDR3 is 17 residues. The V and J ends lost 1 base and 0 bases respectively, with 15 bases between them. The DNA of the CDR3 is TGTGCCAGCAGCCAAGTTGGATTTCAGGCCCCTAACTATGGCTACACCTTC. It encodes CASSQVGFQAPNYGYTF.

This chain links TRBV7-8 with TRBJ1-4; the D is unclear. The V and J ends lost 5 bases and 0 bases respectively, with 13 bases between them. CDR1 SGHVS and CDR2 FQNEAQ come from the germline V gene. The CDR3 has 16 residues. This CDR3 is CASSRREDSTNEKLFF. CDR3 DNA: TGTGCCAGCAGCCGCCGGGAGGACTCAACTAATGAAAAACTGTTTTTT.

V gene TRBV15 combines with J gene TRBJ1-2; D call uncertain. CDR3 size: 17 residues. Germline CDR1 LNHNV, CDR2 YYDKDF (reference sequence). With 1 base removed from V and 3 bases from J, the gap between germline ends came to 18 bases. CDR3 sequence (DNA): TGTGCCACCAGCAGAGGGAGATTTACACAAGAGGACTATGGCTACACCTTC. Translation: CATSRGRFTQEDYGYTF.